The 16 T cell receptor beta chains listed next were all sequenced from one sample in a study of cytomegalovirus exposure and HLA in healthy donors. Clones were read by immunoSEQ multiplex PCR, and TCRdb kept only the in-frame ones, dropping some. The table records about 130,000 clones, 85% to 90% of them present only once. The sample was PBMCs. These receptor sequences come from a young woman in good health and CMV-seropositive.

V is TRBV11-3 and J is TRBJ2-7, with 9 bases identical to TRBD1. Trimming took 5 bases from V and 5 from J; bases not matched to a gene: 7. The CDR3 runs to 14 residues. Germline-derived CDR1 and CDR2 are SGHNT and YENEEA. CDR3 sequence reads: CASSPHRGLDEQYF. CDR3 bases: TGTGCCAGCAGCCCTCACAGGGGGCTCGACGAGCAGTACTTC.

The chain carries TRBV28 and TRBJ2-5, with TRBD2 identical over 7 bases. The CDR3 covers 14 residues. CDR1 and CDR2 from the germline V gene are MDHEN and SYDVKM. The ends lost 4 bases at V and 6 bases at J; junction bases unmatched: 8. CDR3 sequence reads: CASSWGTNPQTQYF. The CDR3 DNA follows: TGTGCCAGCAGTTGGGGGACTAACCCTCAGACCCAGTACTTC.

The chain uses TRBV5-1 and TRBJ2-2, with 7 bases lining up with TRBD2. The CDR3 is 16 residues long. V shed 3 bases and J 0 bases; nucleotides not matched to a gene: 5. Germline V lookup: CDR1 SGHRS, CDR2 YFSETQ. CDR3 bases: TGCGCCAGCAGCTCCGGGACTACTTCGAACACCGGGGAGCTGTTTTTT. Amino acids: CASSSGTTSNTGELFF.

This clone has more than one count but fewer than ten. This sequence joins TRBV30 and TRBJ1-1; D gene unclear. The ends were cut back, 0 bases at V and 0 bases at J, with 8 bases in the middle. This CDR3 contains 14 residues. Germline lookup yields CDR1 GTSNPN and CDR2 SVGIG (reference sequence). The CDR3 DNA reads TGTGCCTGGAGTGTATTGGCAGTGAACACTGAAGCTTTCTTT. It specifies CAWSVLAVNTEAFF.

V is TRBV4-3 and J is TRBJ2-6; D unclear. The V gene lost 1 base and the J gene lost 0 bases, with 7 bases spanning the gap. Germline V lookup: CDR1 LGHNA, CDR2 YSLEER. This CDR3 comprises 16 residues. CDR3 nucleotides: TGCGCCAGCAGCCAAGTGGCGGACTCTGGGGCCAACGTCCTGACTTTC. Translation: CASSQVADSGANVLTF.

The V and J genes are TRBV2 and TRBJ1-2, with a possible D match to TRBD1 (6 bases). V lost 7 bases to trimming and J lost 4 bases, with 16 bases between them. CDR1 and CDR2 from the germline V gene are SNHLY and FYNNEI. This CDR3 has 14 residues. The CDR3 sequence: CASTRTPGVYGYTF. The CDR3 bases are TGTGCCAGCACACGGACGCCAGGGGTCTATGGCTACACCTTC.

V gene TRBV7-2 combines with J gene TRBJ2-7; 9 positions match TRBD1. Germline trimming cut 5 bases from V and 4 bases from J; bases unmatched to any gene: 9. Germline V lookup: CDR1 SGHTA, CDR2 FQGNSA. CDR3 length: 15 residues. The CDR3 region is CASSPAGTGWYEQYF. CDR3 sequence (DNA): TGTGCCAGCAGCCCCGCCGGGACAGGGTGGTACGAGCAGTACTTC.

The chain couples TRBV19 to TRBJ1-6, with a possible D match to TRBD1 (5 bases). The germline V gene encodes CDR1 LNHDA and CDR2 SQIVND (reference sequence). Trimming took 5 bases from V and 0 from J, leaving 23 bases between them. CDR3 length: 20 residues. The chain's CDR3 is CASSYGGTYARSSYNSPLHF. The CDR3, as DNA: TGTGCCAGTAGTTACGGGGGAACATACGCGAGGAGCTCCTATAATTCACCCCTCCACTTT. The full variable domain, rest sourced from reference TRBV19 and TRBJ1-6, is DGGITQSPKYLFRKEGQNVTLSCEQNLNHDAMYWYRQDPGQGLRLIYYSQIVNDFQKGDIAEGYSVSREKKESFPLTVTSAQKNPTAFYLCASSYGGTYARSSYNSPLHFGNGTRLTVT.

This chain connects TRBV4-3 to TRBJ2-3; the D is unclear. The V end was cut by 0 bases, the J end by 6 bases, with 7 bases between. The CDR3 covers 13 residues. Germline CDR1 is LGHNA and CDR2 is YSLEER. CDR3 in DNA: TGCGCCAGCAGCCAAGAGACAAAGGATACGCAGTATTTT. Translated, it gives CASSQETKDTQYF.

This rearrangement joins TRBV7-2 to TRBJ2-2, with D possibly matching TRBD2 (5 bases). Germline V lookup: CDR1 SGHTA, CDR2 FQGNSA. With 8 bases removed from V and 6 bases from J, the gap between germline ends came to 19 bases. The CDR3 loop spans 15 amino acids. CDR3 residues: CASHHLALNPGELFF. The CDR3 DNA reads as TGTGCCAGCCACCACCTAGCTCTTAATCCCGGGGAGCTGTTTTTT. Drawing the rest from reference TRBV7-2 and TRBJ2-2, the complete variable domain is GAGVSQSPSNKVTEKGKDVELRCDPISGHTALYWYRQSLGQGLEFLIYFQGNSAPDKSGLPSDRFSAERTGGSVSTLTIQRTQQEDSAVYLCASHHLALNPGELFFGEGSRLTVL.

J is TRBJ2-1 and V is TRBV7-6, with 8 bases that match TRBD2. CDR3 length equals 18 residues. Germline V gene lookup returns CDR1 SGHVS and CDR2 FNYEAQ. Trimming took 5 bases from V and 8 from J; bases not matched to a gene: 20. The CDR3 reads CASSVRGSSGYLGDEQFF. The CDR3 coding sequence is TGTGCCAGCAGCGTCAGGGGATCTAGCGGGTACTTAGGAGATGAGCAGTTCTTC.

The rearrangement uses TRBV28 and TRBJ1-4; 12 bases fit TRBD1. Trimming took 4 bases from V and 8 from J; bases not matched to a gene: 8. The V gene's germline CDR1 is MDHEN and CDR2 SYDVKM. CDR3 length: 16 residues. CDR3 sequence: CASSSGTGGGMEKLFF. The CDR3 DNA sequence: TGTGCCAGCAGTTCCGGGACAGGGGGCGGAATGGAAAAACTGTTTTTT.

V usage is TRBV6-1 and J usage is TRBJ2-2; 7 nucleotides line up with TRBD1. The V and J ends lost 4 bases and 1 base, in that order; junction bases with no gene match: 9. From germline, CDR1 is MNHNS and CDR2 SASEGT. The CDR3 is 17 amino acids. The CDR3 nucleotides are TGTGCCAGCAGTGTACAACCGGGACAGCTGAACACCGGGGAGCTGTTTTTT. It is translated as CASSVQPGQLNTGELFF.

The chain recombines TRBV5-4 with TRBJ2-1; D gene ambiguous. V was shortened by 1 base and J by 6 bases, with 8 bases between the two germline ends. The CDR3 has 13 residues. The V gene's germline CDR1 is SGHNT and CDR2 YYREEE (reference sequence). The CDR3 loop reads CASSLTDFNEQFF. CDR3 sequence (DNA): TGTGCCAGCAGCTTGACAGATTTCAATGAGCAGTTCTTC. Full variable domain (rest looked up from reference TRBV5-4 and TRBJ2-1): ETGVTQSPTHLIKTRGQQVTLRCSSQSGHNTVSWYQQALGQGPQFIFQYYREEENGRGNFPPRFSGLQFPNYSSELNVNALELDDSALYLCASSLTDFNEQFFGPGTRLTVL.

The genes are TRBV7-2 and TRBJ1-2; D not certain. Deletions cut 4 bases from V and 7 bases from J, with 13 bases between. The CDR3 contains 13 residues. The germline CDR1 and CDR2 sequences are SGHTA and FQGNSA. The DNA of the CDR3 is TGTGCCAGCAGCTCGACCCGGGTGAGTGGCTACACCTTC. This encodes CASSSTRVSGYTF.

The chain links TRBV2 to TRBJ2-3, with TRBD2 identical over 8 bases. CDR3 length: 15 amino acids. CDR1 SNHLY and CDR2 FYNNEI come from the germline V gene. The ends lost 3 bases at V and 1 base at J; junction bases unmatched: 3. The CDR3 DNA follows: TGTGCCAGCAGTGACCGAGCGGGGGGCACAGATACGCAGTATTTT. The encoded protein is CASSDRAGGTDTQYF.